A selection of T cell receptor beta chains follows, all from one sample in a study of blood T cell repertoires in COVID-19. Measured with immunoSEQ multiplex PCR; TCRdb has only the in-frame clones, and not every one. The repertoire holds more than 60,000 clones, approximately 79% seen once, with approximately 2.4% in the top ten. The source material was peripheral blood. These receptors were obtained from a human donor with acute or convalescent COVID-19. The donor label of this sample is uncertain. Each CDR3 is given with its conserved first and last residue. A D gene is named only where the DNA matches it firmly. Rows give clone size only sometimes, using once, few, many, or a class for an expanded clone.

len | abundance | j_gene | d_gene | v_gene | CDR3nt | CDR3aa
15 | NA | TRBJ1-4 | NA | TRBV25-1 | TGTGCCAGCAGCCTCTCCGGAGGGAAGAATGAAAAACTGTTTTTT | CASSLSGGKNEKLFF
15 | NA | TRBJ1-4 | NA | TRBV5-5 | TGTGCCAGCAGCCGGGATCCGGCAACTAATGAAAAACTGTTTTTT | CASSRDPATNEKLFF
14 | NA | TRBJ2-5 | NA | TRBV7-2 | TGTGCCAGCAGATCCCTGGACACGCAAGAGACCCAGTACTTC | CASRSLDTQETQYF
14 | NA | TRBJ1-6 | TRBD1 | TRBV6-5 | TGTGCCAGCAGGACAGGGCTATATAATTCACCCCTCCACTTT | CASRTGLYNSPLHF
13 | few | TRBJ2-3 | NA | TRBV28 | TGTGCCAGCAGTTTAGGCCGCACAGATACGCAGTATTTT | CASSLGRTDTQYF
14 | NA | TRBJ1-1 | NA | TRBV28 | TGTGCCAGCAGAACCGTACTACTTAACGCTGAAGCTTTCTTT | CASRTVLLNAEAFF
14 | NA | TRBJ2-3 | TRBD1 | TRBV5-1 | TGCGCCAGCAGCACGGACAGGAGAGCAGATACGCAGTATTTT | CASSTDRRADTQYF
13 | NA | TRBJ1-4 | NA | TRBV2 | TGTGCCAGCAGTGCCTTGGGAGGTGAAAAACTGTTTTTT | CASSALGGEKLFF
16 | few | TRBJ2-5 | TRBD1 | TRBV5-4 | TGTGCCAGCAGCTCCGGATTGGGACAGGGGGAAGAGACCCAGTACTTC | CASSSGLGQGEETQYF
16 | NA | TRBJ2-2 | TRBD2 | TRBV11-3 | TGTGCCAGCAGCCCGATAGCGGGAGGGGCCACCGGGGAGCTGTTTTTT | CASSPIAGGATGELFF
15 | NA | TRBJ2-7 | NA | TRBV4-1 | TGCGCCAGCAGCCAAGAGGCTAGATCCGAATACGAGCAGTACTTC | CASSQEARSEYEQYF
15 | NA | TRBJ1-2 | TRBD1 | TRBV18 | TGTGCCAGCTCACCAGGGGACGGGGACAGAGATGGCTACACCTTC | CASSPGDGDRDGYTF
19 | NA | TRBJ2-3 | TRBD2 | TRBV10-3 | TGTGCCATCAGCCAGGGCCGGATTAGCGGGGGCCGAAGGGGAGATACGCAGTATTTT | CAISQGRISGGRRGDTQYF
13 | NA | TRBJ2-3 | NA | TRBV7-2 | TGTGCCAGCAGCATGAACCGGGGGGATACGCAGTATTTT | CASSMNRGDTQYF
13 | NA | TRBJ2-1 | NA | TRBV12-3/TRBV12-4 | TGTGCCAGCAGTTTAGGTCGAGTCAATGAGCAGTTCTTC | CASSLGRVNEQFF
17 | NA | TRBJ2-2 | TRBD1 | TRBV5-4 | TGTGCCAGCAGTCCGTCCCGGGACAGGGTTTTCAGCGGGGAGCTGTTTTTT | CASSPSRDRVFSGELFF
12 | NA | TRBJ2-5 | TRBD2 | TRBV19 | TGTGCCAGCAGGGAGGGAACCGGGTCCCAGTACTTC | CASREGTGSQYF
13 | NA | TRBJ2-1 | TRBD1 | TRBV19 | TGTGCCAGTAGTCCGGACAGGGCGGGTGAGCAGTTCTTC | CASSPDRAGEQFF
14 | few | TRBJ2-1 | NA | TRBV7-9 | TGTGCCAGCAGCTTAAGTGGGAGGTACAATGAGCAGTTCTTC | CASSLSGRYNEQFF
13 | NA | TRBJ1-5 | NA | TRBV28 | TGTGCCAGCACCCCGGGAGTGACTCAGCCCCAGCATTTT | CASTPGVTQPQHF
15 | NA | TRBJ2-2 | TRBD2 | TRBV10-3 | TGTGCCATCAAACCCGAGCGGGGGGGGACCGGGGAGCTGTTTTTT | CAIKPERGGTGELFF
13 | NA | TRBJ1-1 | NA | TRBV30 | TGTGCCTGGAGTACCGACGGGGGCACTGAAGCTTTCTTT | CAWSTDGGTEAFF
14 | NA | TRBJ2-7 | NA | TRBV14 | TGTGCCAGCAGCCGGTGGTCGGGTAACTACGAGCAGTACTTC | CASSRWSGNYEQYF
15 | NA | TRBJ2-1 | NA | TRBV11-1 | TGTGCCAGCAGTAAAACAGGGAGCTCCTACAATGAGCAGTTCTTC | CASSKTGSSYNEQFF
15 | NA | TRBJ1-6 | NA | TRBV6-5 | TGTGCCAGCAGGCCCCCAGGTTCTTATAATTCACCCCTCCACTTT | CASRPPGSYNSPLHF
13 | NA | TRBJ1-1 | NA | TRBV10-3 | TGTGCCATCAGTGAAGCCATGAACACTGAAGCTTTCTTT | CAISEAMNTEAFF
14 | few | TRBJ1-1 | NA | TRBV27 | TGTGCCAGCAGTAGCCCGGGGGTGAGCACTGAAGCTTTCTTT | CASSSPGVSTEAFF
14 | once | TRBJ2-5 | NA | TRBV6-6 | TGTGACAGCAGTTACTCGGAGGGGGCCGAGACCCAGTACTTC | CDSSYSEGAETQYF
15 | NA | TRBJ1-1 | NA | TRBV19 | TGTGCCAGTGGAAGACAGGCATCTACGAACACTGAAGCTTTCTTT | CASGRQASTNTEAFF
11 | NA | TRBJ2-1 | TRBD1 | TRBV7-8 | TGTGCCAGCAGCCCCCGGGACAGGATGTTCTTC | CASSPRDRMFF
14 | NA | TRBJ2-1 | NA | TRBV9 | TGTGCCAGCAGCGTTTCGGGTCTCGCCCAGGAGCAGTTCTTC | CASSVSGLAQEQFF
19 | NA | TRBJ2-3 | TRBD2 | TRBV7-6 | TGTGCCAGCAGCTTAGTTATGGGACTAGCGGGAGGGAGCACAGATACGCAGTATTTT | CASSLVMGLAGGSTDTQYF
16 | NA | TRBJ2-5 | NA | TRBV19 | TGTGCCAGTAGTATACGGAACAGCGGAAACCAAGAGACCCAGTACTTC | CASSIRNSGNQETQYF
17 | NA | TRBJ1-6 | NA | TRBV5-4 | TGTGCCAGCAGCACCAGACAGGACAGCTCCTATAATTCACCCCTCCACTTT | CASSTRQDSSYNSPLHF
15 | NA | TRBJ1-2 | NA | TRBV4-2 | TGTGCCAGCAGCCAAGATGCAGGGCCTAACTATGGCTACACCTTC | CASSQDAGPNYGYTF
15 | NA | TRBJ2-1 | NA | TRBV5-1 | TGCGCCAGCAGCTTGGGGGCAGGGTCCCTCAATGAGCAGTTCTTC | CASSLGAGSLNEQFF
15 | once | TRBJ2-3 | TRBD2 | TRBV6-5 | TGTGCCAGCAGGTCCGGGAGGTCTGGCACAGATACGCAGTATTTT | CASRSGRSGTDTQYF
15 | NA | TRBJ2-1 | TRBD1 | TRBV6-5 | TGTGCCAGCAAAACCGACAGGGGTCGGGACAGAGAGCAGTTCTTC | CASKTDRGRDREQFF
14 | NA | TRBJ1-6 | NA | TRBV6-4 | TGTGCCAGCAGTAGACAGGTCGGGAATTCACCCCTCCACTTT | CASSRQVGNSPLHF
11 | NA | TRBJ2-7 | NA | TRBV6-2/TRBV6-3 | TGTGCCAGCAGTCCACAGGACGAGCAGTACTTC | CASSPQDEQYF
14 | NA | TRBJ1-5 | NA | TRBV28 | TGTGCCAGCAGTTTTCCGGGGGGGCGACAGCCCCAGCATTTT | CASSFPGGRQPQHF